This T cell receptor (beta chain) was sequenced in a study of blood T cell repertoires in COVID-19. Study-level background: Italy, Spain and the United States were the sources of the convalescent and acute COVID-19 samples. Sources were T cells, B-cell-depleted T cells, or PBMCs; the material itself was cDNA or gDNA.

This clone appeared a single time. V was clipped by 4 bases and J by 8 bases, with 9 bases between them. Germline V gene data show CDR1 as SQVTM and CDR2 as ANQGSEA. CDR3 length: 12 residues. Patients in Seattle were enrolled during active infection, then followed longitudinally. The authors' processing: Using reference gene primer amplification, nucleated cell counts were estimated. Clones were read by immunoSEQ multiplex PCR, and TCRdb kept only the in-frame ones, dropping some. The V and J calls and clone size are taken from that table; D and trimming were inferred from the DNA. Of just under 65,000 clones in the sample, around 80% were seen once.

This receptor was identified in a man aged 60-69 years with COVID-19, enrolled during active disease. The gene calls are TRBV29-1 and TRBJ1-6, with D uncertain. Sequencing was performed on peripheral blood. In nucleotides, the CDR3 is TGCAGCGTTGGGGAGGGAGATTCACCCCTCCACTTT. The encoded protein is CSVGEGDSPLHF.